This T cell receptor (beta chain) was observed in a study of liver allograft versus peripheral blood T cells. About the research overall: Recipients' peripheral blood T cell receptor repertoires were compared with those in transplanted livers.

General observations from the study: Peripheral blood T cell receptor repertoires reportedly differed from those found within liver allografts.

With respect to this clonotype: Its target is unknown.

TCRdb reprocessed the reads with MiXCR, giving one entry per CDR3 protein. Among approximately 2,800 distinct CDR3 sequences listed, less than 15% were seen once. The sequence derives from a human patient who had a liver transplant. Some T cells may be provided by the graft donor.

The CDR3 nucleotides read TGTGCCAGCTCACACAGGGACAGGCTCTACGAGCAGTACTTC. This gives the protein CASSHRDRLYEQYF. The V call is TRBV18, the J call TRBJ2-7; TRBD1 matches at 8 bases. Germline V gene sequence: CDR1 KGHSH, CDR2 LQKENI. The CDR3 totals 14 residues. V trimming: 4 bases; J trimming: 3 bases; junction bases outside the gene matches: 5.